This TCR beta chain was found in a study of shared clonotypes between healthy human individuals (dated by TCRdb to about 2020). Regarding the research as a whole: The cohort included a few men and a couple of women between 18 and 49 years of age. Per donor, leukapheresis produced somewhere between about 0.9 and 9.5 billion PBMCs. Blood TCR repertoires of five healthy adults were deeply sequenced to estimate repertoire size and the extent of clonotype sharing between individuals. For each donor, three plates each were used for CD4 naive and CD4 memory, two plates were used for CD8 naive, and one plate was used for CD8 memory. Libraries were prepared and TCR repertoires were sequenced by different laboratories using diverse techniques, in order to increase sequencing depth and limit assay-specific biases. Study-wide findings and limitations: Incomplete sequencing was indicated by rarefaction of sorted-subset datasets, despite the large sequencing depth. Pairwise subsampling led to the expectation that sequencing depth would affect the degree of clonotype sharing among donors. Sampling was limited to blood, and TCR repertoires in tissue likely differ from TCR repertoires in blood. Compared with non-shared clonotypes, the clonotypes found in all four sorted-subset donors had higher generation probabilities. Sharing across several donors was observed for around 5% of naive CD4, about 3.2% of naive CD8, over 2% of memory CD4, and around 0.4% of memory CD8 clonotypes. The genetic and exposure-history diversity represented was limited by the small number of donors. Estimated clonotype richness was generally larger for naive than for memory subsets.

Donors were healthy HIV-negative adults with no recently reported acute infections or vaccinations. Every donor was a Caucasian adult living in Nashville, Tennessee, USA. CD4+ T cells were enriched by magnetic negative selection, after which naive cells were positively selected on CD45RA and the negative fraction was taken as the memory subset. After blood collection by leukapheresis, PBMCs were isolated using Ficoll-Histopaque density gradient centrifugation and then cryopreserved in the vapor phase of liquid nitrogen. Analytical flow cytometry was used to check the purity and quantity of every magnetically sorted T cell population. Genomic DNA was isolated from every sorted fraction and measured by UV absorbance on a Nanodrop 2000c. Turning to this clone: What antigen it recognizes has not been identified. There are no base qualities to consult, and no much larger clone falls within one base.

A distance of 16 bases separates the germline ends of V and J, which lose 5 bases and 0 bases respectively. Taken from the germline V gene (reference sequence), the CDR1 and CDR2 loops are LNHDA and SQIVND. The CDR3 sequence holds 16 residues, the cysteine and phenylalanine included. The CDR3 DNA has 48 bases and is translated from base 1. Using the deep immunoSEQ assay, TCR CDR3 regions were amplified from genomic DNA by multiplex PCR. Extracted genomic DNA from each cell subset was spread evenly across all wells of several immunoSEQ 96-well plates, with each plate serving as a replicate. Each replicate PCR for sorted subsets received about 0.2 ug genomic DNA, equal to roughly 29,000 T cell genomes. The purified libraries were quantified using a Qubit 3.0 fluorometer, sized with a Bioanalyzer 2100, and then quantified again using the KAPA Library Quantification kit. Each immunoSEQ 96-well plate was sequenced on its own single-read 150-cycle Illumina NextSeq 550 flow cell. As for how the authors treated the data: Because only junctional sequences without quality scores were contained in the immunoSEQ output, filtering matching that applied to full-length reads could not be performed. Sequences were annotated with PyIR, a Python wrapper for IgBLAST v1.9, and V/J genes and CDR3 were assigned using IMGT germline references. Reads were removed for weak V/J assignments (E-value above 1e-6), missing CDR3, stop codons, out-of-frame junctions, or ambiguous translated residues. V3J clonotypes were defined as sequences sharing the same inferred V gene, J gene, and CDR3 amino acid sequence. The percentage overlap between two repertoires was calculated by dividing the number of shared unique clonotypes by the size of the smaller repertoire. RTK rarefaction, the Chao1 estimator, and Recon v2.1 estimates of unobserved clonotypes were used to assess repertoire richness. For all TCRbeta clonotypes obtained by the gDNA method from a few donors, generation probabilities were computed with OLGA. Drawn from immuneACCESS, this table holds only the in-frame rearrangements with V and J called that TCRdb kept. Clones are partly lost; checked studies trace under half to an unresolved V gene and leave the rest unexplained. Clone size and the V and J calls come from that table; the DNA yielded D and trimming. Here the sample has roughly 650,000 clones; approximately 97% occur a single time. Roughly 0.055% of the sample rests with the top ten.

The chain links TRBV19 with TRBJ1-2; the D segment could be TRBD1, given 5 matching bases. This receptor was obtained from a woman under 40 in good health. The specimen was naive CD4+ T cells sorted from blood. This specimen's cell subset or site label, per the study, means: CD45RA+ positively selected. The CDR3 in this case is CASSATRGVTNYGYTF. The nucleotide sequence is given as TGTGCCAGTAGTGCCACCCGGGGGGTAACTAACTATGGCTACACCTTC.